The entry below gives a single T cell receptor beta chain sequence along with its context. This CDR3 region has 14 residues. CDR1 is MNHEY and CDR2 is SVGAGI in the germline V gene. V was trimmed by 2 bases and J by 6 bases, leaving 8 bases between them. Researchers processed graft tissue to release intraepithelial and lamina propria lymphocytes. The sample comes from a study of graft-versus-host responses after intestinal transplantation. Profiling relied on immunoSEQ multiplex PCR, and the TCRdb table lists in-frame clones only, not all of them. The sample holds 3,000 to 4,000 clones, roughly 85% seen once.

The source material was ileum tissue, sampled around 95 weeks after intestinal transplant. The sequence came from a human patient who received an intestinal transplant, so some T cells may come from the graft donor. This chain connects TRBV6-5 to TRBJ1-6, with D possibly matching TRBD1 (5 bases). CDR3 in DNA: TGTGCCAGCAGTTACGGACACTCTAATTCACCCCTCCACTTT. This gives the protein CASSYGHSNSPLHF.